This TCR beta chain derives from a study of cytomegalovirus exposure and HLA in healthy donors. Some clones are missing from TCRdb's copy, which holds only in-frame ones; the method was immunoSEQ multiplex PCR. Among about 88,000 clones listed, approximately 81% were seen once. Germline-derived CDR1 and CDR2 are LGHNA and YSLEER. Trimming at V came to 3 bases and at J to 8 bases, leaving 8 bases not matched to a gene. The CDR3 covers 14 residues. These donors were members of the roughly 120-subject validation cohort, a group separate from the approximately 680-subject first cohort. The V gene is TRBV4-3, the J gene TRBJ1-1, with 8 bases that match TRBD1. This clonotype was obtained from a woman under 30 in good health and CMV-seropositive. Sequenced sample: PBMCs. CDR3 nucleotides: TGCGCCAGCAGCCAGGAGGACAGGGCGGGAGAAGCTTTCTTT. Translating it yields CASSQEDRAGEAFF.